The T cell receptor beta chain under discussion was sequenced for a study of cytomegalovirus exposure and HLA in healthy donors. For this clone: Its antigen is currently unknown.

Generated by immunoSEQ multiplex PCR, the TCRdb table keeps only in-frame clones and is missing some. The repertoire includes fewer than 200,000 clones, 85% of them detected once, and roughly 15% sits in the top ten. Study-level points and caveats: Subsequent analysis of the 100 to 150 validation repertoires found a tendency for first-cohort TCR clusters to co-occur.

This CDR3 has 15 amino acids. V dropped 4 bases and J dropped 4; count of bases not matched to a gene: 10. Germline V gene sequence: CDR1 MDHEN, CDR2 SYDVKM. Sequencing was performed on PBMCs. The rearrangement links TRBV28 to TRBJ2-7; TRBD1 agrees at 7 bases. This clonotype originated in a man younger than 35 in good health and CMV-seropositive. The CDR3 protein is CASSSPGTENYEQYF. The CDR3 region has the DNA TGTGCCAGCAGTTCTCCCGGGACAGAGAATTACGAGCAGTACTTC.